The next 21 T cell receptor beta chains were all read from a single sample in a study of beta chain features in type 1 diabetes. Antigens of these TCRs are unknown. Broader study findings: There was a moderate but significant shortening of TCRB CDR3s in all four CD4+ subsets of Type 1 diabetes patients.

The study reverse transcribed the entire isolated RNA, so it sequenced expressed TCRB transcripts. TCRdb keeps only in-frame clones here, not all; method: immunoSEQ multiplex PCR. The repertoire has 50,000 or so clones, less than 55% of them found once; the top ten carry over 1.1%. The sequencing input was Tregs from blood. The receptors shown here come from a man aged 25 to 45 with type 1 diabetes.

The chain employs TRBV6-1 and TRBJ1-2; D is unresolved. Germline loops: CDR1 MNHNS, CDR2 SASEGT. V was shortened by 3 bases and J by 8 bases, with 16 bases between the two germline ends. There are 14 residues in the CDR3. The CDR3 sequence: CASSEMFSGNGYTF. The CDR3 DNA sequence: TGTGCCAGCAGTGAGATGTTTAGTGGTAACGGCTACACCTTC.

The CDR3 DNA reads TGTGCCAGCAGTCGAACAGCGGGAGGTGCCTACGAGCAGTACTTC. This sequence encodes CASSRTAGGAYEQYF. This chain joins TRBV27 and TRBJ2-7, with 9 bases lining up with TRBD2. Germline V lookup: CDR1 MNHEY, CDR2 SMNVEV (reference sequence). The V gene end was trimmed by 5 bases and the J gene end by 2 bases; junction bases not matched to a gene: 7. The CDR3 is made up of 15 amino acids.

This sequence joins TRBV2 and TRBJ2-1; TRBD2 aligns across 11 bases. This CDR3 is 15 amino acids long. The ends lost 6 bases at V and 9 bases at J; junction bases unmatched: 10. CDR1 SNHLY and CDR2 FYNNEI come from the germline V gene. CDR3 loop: CASRGGSGRAGEQFF. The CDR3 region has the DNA TGTGCCAGCAGGGGGGGTAGCGGGAGGGCCGGTGAGCAGTTCTTC.

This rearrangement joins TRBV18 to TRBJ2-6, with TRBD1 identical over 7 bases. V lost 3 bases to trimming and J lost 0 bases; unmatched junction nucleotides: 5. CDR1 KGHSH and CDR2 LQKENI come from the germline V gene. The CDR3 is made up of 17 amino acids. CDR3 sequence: CASSPKQGSSGANVLTF. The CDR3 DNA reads TGTGCCAGCTCACCGAAACAGGGGAGCTCTGGGGCCAACGTCCTGACTTTC.

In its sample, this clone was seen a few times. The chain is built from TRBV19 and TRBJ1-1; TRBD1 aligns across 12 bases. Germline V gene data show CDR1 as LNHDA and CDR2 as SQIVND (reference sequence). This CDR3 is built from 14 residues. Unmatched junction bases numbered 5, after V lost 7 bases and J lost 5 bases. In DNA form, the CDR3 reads TGTGCCAGTATAGCGGGACAGGGGGCGACTGAAGCTTTCTTT. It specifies CASIAGQGATEAFF.

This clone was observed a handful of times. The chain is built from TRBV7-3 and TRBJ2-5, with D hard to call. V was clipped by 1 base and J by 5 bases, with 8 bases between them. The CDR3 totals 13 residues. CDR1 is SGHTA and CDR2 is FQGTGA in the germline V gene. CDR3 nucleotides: TGTGCCAGCAGCTTAAATAACGAGGAGACCCAGTACTTC. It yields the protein CASSLNNEETQYF.

CDR3 bases: TGTGCCAGCAGCTTATTAGGGGGCGAAAACATTCAGTACTTC. Protein product: CASSLLGGENIQYF. The chain employs TRBV7-8 and TRBJ2-4, with 7 bases fitting TRBD1. Germline V gene sequence: CDR1 SGHVS, CDR2 FQNEAQ. V was pared by 2 bases and J by 5 bases, with 3 bases of the junction left unmatched. This CDR3 comprises 14 residues.

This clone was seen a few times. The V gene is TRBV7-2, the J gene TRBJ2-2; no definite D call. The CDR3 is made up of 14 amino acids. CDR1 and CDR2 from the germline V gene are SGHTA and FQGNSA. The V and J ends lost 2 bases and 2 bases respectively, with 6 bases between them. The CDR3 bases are TGTGCCAGCAGCTTAAGCCTCAACACCGGGGAGCTGTTTTTT. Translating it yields CASSLSLNTGELFF.

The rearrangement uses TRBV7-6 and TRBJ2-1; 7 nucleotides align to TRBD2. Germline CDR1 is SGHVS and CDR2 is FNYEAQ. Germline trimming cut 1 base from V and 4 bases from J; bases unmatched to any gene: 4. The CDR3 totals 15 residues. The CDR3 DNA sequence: TGTGCCAGCAGCTTAGGGACTAGGAGTTACAATGAGCAGTTCTTC. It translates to CASSLGTRSYNEQFF.

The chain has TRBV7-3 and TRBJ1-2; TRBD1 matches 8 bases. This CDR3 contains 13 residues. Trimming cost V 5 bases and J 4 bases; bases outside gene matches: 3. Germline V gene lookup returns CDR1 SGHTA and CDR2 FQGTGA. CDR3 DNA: TGTGCCAGCAGCCCCGGACAGGGCTATGGCTACACCTTC. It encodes CASSPGQGYGYTF.

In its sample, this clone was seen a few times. The CDR3 here is CASSRSVGETQYF. In DNA form, the CDR3 reads TGTGCCAGCAGCCGCAGCGTCGGGGAGACCCAGTACTTC. The chain recombines TRBV7-9 with TRBJ2-5; D gene ambiguous. This CDR3 comprises 13 residues. V gave up 5 bases and J gave up 5 bases, with 12 bases separating them. Germline assignment: CDR1 SEHNR and CDR2 FQNEAQ (reference sequence). Using reference TRBV7-9 and TRBJ2-5 for the parts outside the CDR3, the full variable domain is DTGVSQNPRHKITKRGQNVTFRCDPISEHNRLYWYRQTLGQGPEFLTYFQNEAQLEKSRLLSDRFSAERPKGSFSTLEIQRTEQGDSAMYLCASSRSVGETQYFGPGTRLLVL.

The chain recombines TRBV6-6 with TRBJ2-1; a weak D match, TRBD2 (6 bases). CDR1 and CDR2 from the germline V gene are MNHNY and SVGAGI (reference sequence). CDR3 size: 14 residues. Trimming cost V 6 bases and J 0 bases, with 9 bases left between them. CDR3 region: CASSGGGSYNEQFF. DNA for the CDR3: TGTGCCAGCAGCGGGGGAGGCTCCTACAATGAGCAGTTCTTC.

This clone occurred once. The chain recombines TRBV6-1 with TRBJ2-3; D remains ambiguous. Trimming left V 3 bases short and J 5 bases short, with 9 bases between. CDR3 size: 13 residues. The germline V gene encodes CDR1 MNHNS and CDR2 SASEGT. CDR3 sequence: CASSDFYRDTQYF. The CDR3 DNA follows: TGTGCCAGCAGTGATTTCTATAGAGATACGCAGTATTTT.

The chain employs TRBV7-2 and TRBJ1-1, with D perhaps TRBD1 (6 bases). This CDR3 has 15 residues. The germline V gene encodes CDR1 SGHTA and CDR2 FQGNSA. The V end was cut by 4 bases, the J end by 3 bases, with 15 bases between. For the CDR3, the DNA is TGTGCCAGCAGCTCCGGACAGCCCGGGGACACTGAAGCTTTCTTT. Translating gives CASSSGQPGDTEAFF.

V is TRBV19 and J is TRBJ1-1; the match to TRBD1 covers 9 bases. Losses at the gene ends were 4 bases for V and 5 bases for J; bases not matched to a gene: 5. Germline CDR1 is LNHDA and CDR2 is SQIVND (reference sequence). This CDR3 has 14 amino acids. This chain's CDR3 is CASSKGQGRTEAFF. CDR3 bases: TGTGCCAGTAGTAAAGGACAGGGGAGAACTGAAGCTTTCTTT.

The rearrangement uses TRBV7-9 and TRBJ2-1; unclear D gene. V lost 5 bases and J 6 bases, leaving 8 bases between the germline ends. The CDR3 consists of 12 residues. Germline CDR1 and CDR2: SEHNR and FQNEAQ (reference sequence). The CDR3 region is CASSPFPNEQFF. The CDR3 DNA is TGTGCCAGCAGCCCGTTCCCCAATGAGCAGTTCTTC. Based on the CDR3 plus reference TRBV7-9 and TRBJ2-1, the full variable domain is DTGVSQNPRHKITKRGQNVTFRCDPISEHNRLYWYRQTLGQGPEFLTYFQNEAQLEKSRLLSDRFSAERPKGSFSTLEIQRTEQGDSAMYLCASSPFPNEQFFGPGTRLTVL.

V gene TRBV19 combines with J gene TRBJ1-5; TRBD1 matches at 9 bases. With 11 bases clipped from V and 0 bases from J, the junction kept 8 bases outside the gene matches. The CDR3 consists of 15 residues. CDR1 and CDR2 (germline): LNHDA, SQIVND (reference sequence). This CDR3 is CASHRGQGSNQPQHF. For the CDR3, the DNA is TGTGCCTCTCACCGGGGACAGGGTAGCAATCAGCCCCAGCATTTT.

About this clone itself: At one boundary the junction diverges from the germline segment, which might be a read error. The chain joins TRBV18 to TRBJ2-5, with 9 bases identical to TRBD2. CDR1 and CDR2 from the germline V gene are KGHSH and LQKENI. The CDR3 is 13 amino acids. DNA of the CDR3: TGTGCCAGCTCGCCACTAGCGGGAGAGACCCAGTACTTC. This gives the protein CASSPLAGETQYF.

CDR3 in amino acids: CASSPPSSPDTQYF. CDR3 DNA: TGTGCCAGCTCACCACCTTCCAGTCCAGATACGCAGTATTTT. The J gene is TRBJ2-3, the V gene TRBV18; D call uncertain. CDR1 KGHSH and CDR2 LQKENI come from the germline V gene. The V and J ends lost 0 bases and 4 bases respectively, with 8 bases between them. This CDR3 region has 14 residues.

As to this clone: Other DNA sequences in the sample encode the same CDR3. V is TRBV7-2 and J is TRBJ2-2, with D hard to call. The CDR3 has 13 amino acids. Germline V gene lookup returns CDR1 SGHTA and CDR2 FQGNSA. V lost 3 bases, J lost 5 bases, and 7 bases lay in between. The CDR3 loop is CASSFLSTGELFF. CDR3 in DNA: TGTGCCAGCAGCTTTCTCTCGACCGGGGAGCTGTTTTTT.

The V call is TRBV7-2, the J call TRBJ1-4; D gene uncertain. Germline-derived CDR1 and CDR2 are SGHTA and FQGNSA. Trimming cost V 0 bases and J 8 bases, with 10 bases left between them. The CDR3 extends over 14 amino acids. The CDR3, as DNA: TGTGCCAGCAGCTTAGCCCGGAGCGGCGAAAAACTGTTTTTT. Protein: CASSLARSGEKLFF.